Following are 5 T cell receptor beta chains from one sample sequenced in a study of human CD8 memory T cell subsets. Libraries targeted TCR beta using 5' RACE with UMIs. TCRdb reprocessed the 5' RACE reads, keeping one entry per CDR3 protein, no DNA. The sample includes around 4,500 distinct CDR3 sequences. Sequenced sample: CD8+ T cells from PBMCs. Every receptor here comes from a human donor in good health.

The rearrangement links TRBV20-1 to TRBJ2-7; the D call from TCRdb, TRBD2, cannot be confirmed without DNA. Germline V lookup: CDR1 DFQATT, CDR2 SNEGSKA (reference sequence). The CDR3 contains 13 residues. The chain's CDR3 is CSAPGLADYEQYF.

The V call is TRBV6-2 or TRBV6-3, the J call TRBJ2-1; the D gene TCRdb calls, TRBD1, cannot be checked with no DNA. CDR3 length: 15 amino acids. Germline loops: CDR1 MNHEY, CDR2 SVGEGT. CDR3 in amino acids: CASCPGGADYNEQFF.

V gene TRBV30 combines with J gene TRBJ2-7; the TCRdb call, TRBD1, lacks DNA for checking. Germline CDR1 reads GTSNPN; CDR2 reads SVGIG (reference sequence). The CDR3 contains 15 residues. CDR3 loop: CAWSAHDFSSYEQYF.

In terms of frequency, this clonotype is medium-sized. This chain connects TRBV7-9 to TRBJ2-7; TCRdb's assignment of TRBD2 cannot be checked, as there is no DNA. The CDR3 runs to 16 residues. The germline CDR1 and CDR2 sequences are SEHNR and FQNEAQ (reference sequence). The CDR3: CASSLIGGGLSYEQYF.

This clonotype is identified as medium-sized from frequency. The chain has TRBV5-1 and TRBJ1-1; the D call from TCRdb, TRBD1, cannot be confirmed without DNA. The CDR3 totals 15 residues. CDR1 and CDR2 (germline): SGHRS, YFSETQ. Here the CDR3 reads CASSLVGGPDTEAFF.